The entry below describes one T cell receptor beta chain. Its antigen is as yet unknown. These data come from a study of graft-versus-host responses after intestinal transplantation. On the study more broadly: All recipients got anti-thymocyte globulin induction, then tacrolimus and steroids for approximately 3 years.

Using immunoSEQ multiplex PCR, the repertoire was profiled, and TCRdb retains in-frame clones only, with some absent. This sample yields 73,000 or so clones, of which nearly 90% are seen a single time; less than 4.5% belongs to the top ten. Study outcomes and limitations: Some GvH clones appeared in ileal mucosa or blood before recipient bone marrow. The study found high graft-versus-host to host-versus-graft clonal ratios in allografts of patients with graft-donor T cell macrochimerism. Declining HvG levels early post-transplant were linked to peak circulating GvH clone levels.

This CDR3 is 15 amino acids long. Per germline, CDR1 MGHRA and CDR2 YSYEKL. With 1 base clipped from V and 3 bases from J, the junction kept 2 bases outside the gene matches. The sample was unstimulated CD8+ T cells sorted from spleen or lymph node cells, taken before transplant. This clonotype was obtained from a human donor who was the organ donor for an intestinal transplant. The chain links TRBV4-1 to TRBJ1-4; 7 bases map to TRBD1. The CDR3 DNA is TGCGCCAGCAGCCAAGCCGGGACAGCTAATGAAAAACTGTTTTTT. Translating gives CASSQAGTANEKLFF.